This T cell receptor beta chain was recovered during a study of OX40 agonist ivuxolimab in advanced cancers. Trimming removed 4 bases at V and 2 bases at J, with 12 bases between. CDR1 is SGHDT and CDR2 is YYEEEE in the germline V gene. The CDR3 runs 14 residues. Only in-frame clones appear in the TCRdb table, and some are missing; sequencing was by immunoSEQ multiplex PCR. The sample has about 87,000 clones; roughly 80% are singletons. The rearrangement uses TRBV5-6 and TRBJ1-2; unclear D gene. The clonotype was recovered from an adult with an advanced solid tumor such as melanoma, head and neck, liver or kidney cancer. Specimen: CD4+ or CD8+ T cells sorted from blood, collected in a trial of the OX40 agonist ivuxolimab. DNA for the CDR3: TGTGCCAGCAGCCCGCCGACGGGAAACTATGGCTACACCTTC. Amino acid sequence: CASSPPTGNYGYTF. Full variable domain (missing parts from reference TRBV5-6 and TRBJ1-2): DAGVTQSPTHLIKTRGQQVTLRCSPKSGHDTVSWYQQALGQGPQFIFQYYEEEERQRGNFPDRFSGHQFPNYSSELNVNALLLGDSALYLCASSPPTGNYGYTFGSGTRLTVV.